Listed below are T cell receptor beta chains from one sample, sequenced in a study of cytomegalovirus exposure and HLA in healthy donors. Repertoires were generated with immunoSEQ multiplex PCR, while TCRdb's copy carries only in-frame clones and drops some. Among more than 80,000 clones, under 80% were seen once, and the ten largest hold approximately 6%. Sequenced sample: PBMCs. These receptors were obtained from a young man in good health and CMV-seropositive. CDR3s include the opening cysteine and the closing phenylalanine or tryptophan. The D gene is left open where the match is weak. A row's size may be missing; if present it is once, few, many or a size class.

.	TRBV4-1	.	TRBJ1-5	16	CASSQVIRGPNQPQHF	TGCGCCAGCAGCCAAGTAATAAGGGGTCCCAATCAGCCCCAGCATTTT
.	TRBV28	.	TRBJ2-7	13	CASSLTGVYEQYF	TGTGCCAGCAGTTTAACCGGGGTATACGAGCAGTACTTC
.	TRBV7-9	TRBD2	TRBJ2-7	12	CASSRDYYEQYF	TGTGCCAGCAGCCGGGACTACTACGAGCAGTACTTC
.	TRBV4-1	TRBD2	TRBJ2-7	17	CASSQGGTSGLSYEQYF	TGCGCCAGCAGCCAAGGGGGGACTAGCGGGCTGTCCTACGAGCAGTACTTC
.	TRBV1	.	TRBJ2-3	17	CTSRRSFSSVSTDTQYF	TGCACCAGCAGGCGAAGTTTCTCTAGCGTTAGCACAGATACGCAGTATTTT
.	TRBV6-4	.	TRBJ2-6	14	CASSVDYGSDVLTF	TGTGCCAGCAGTGTCGACTACGGGTCAGACGTCCTGACTTTC
.	TRBV6-5	.	TRBJ2-7	14	CASSLRRSPYEQYF	TGTGCCAGCAGTTTACGGAGGTCCCCCTACGAGCAGTACTTC
.	TRBV4-2	TRBD1	TRBJ2-7	15	CASRIQTGESGEQYF	TGTGCCAGCAGAATTCAGACAGGGGAATCTGGCGAGCAGTACTTC
.	TRBV2	TRBD1	TRBJ2-1	14	CASSGPGQGNEQFF	TGTGCCAGCAGTGGACCGGGACAGGGGAATGAGCAGTTCTTC
.	TRBV10-2	TRBD2	TRBJ2-7	14	CASRAGLYSYEQYF	TGCGCCAGCAGAGCGGGACTCTACTCCTACGAGCAGTACTTC
.	TRBV7-9	.	TRBJ1-1	12	CASSDSSGEAFF	TGTGCCAGCAGCGACTCCAGCGGAGAAGCTTTCTTT
.	TRBV6-4	.	TRBJ2-1	15	CASSFAGSSYNEQFF	TGTGCCAGCAGTTTTGCCGGGAGCTCCTACAATGAGCAGTTCTTC
.	TRBV5-1	.	TRBJ2-1	14	CASSLTPRGAQQFF	TGCGCCAGCAGCCTCACACCTCGGGGGGCGCAGCAGTTCTTC
.	TRBV2	.	TRBJ2-2	15	CASGGRLRNTGELFF	TGTGCCAGCGGCGGAAGGCTGAGGAACACCGGGGAGCTGTTTTTT
.	TRBV18	.	TRBJ2-1	14	CASSPPSVYNEQFF	TGTGCCAGCTCACCACCATCCGTTTACAATGAGCAGTTCTTC
.	TRBV9	TRBD2	TRBJ2-5	17	CASSVAAAGGGRETQYF	TGTGCCAGCAGCGTAGCTGCAGCGGGAGGGGGGAGAGAGACCCAGTACTTC
.	TRBV29-1	.	TRBJ1-5	14	CSVVVGGGNQPQHF	TGCAGCGTTGTTGTAGGGGGTGGCAATCAGCCCCAGCATTTT
.	TRBV6-6	TRBD2	TRBJ2-7	15	CASSSDTSASYEQYF	TGTGCCAGCAGTTCCGATACTAGCGCCTCCTACGAGCAGTACTTC
.	TRBV9	TRBD2	TRBJ2-1	17	CASSPRTSGLSYNEQFF	TGTGCCAGCAGCCCCCGGACTAGCGGGCTCTCCTACAATGAGCAGTTCTTC
once	TRBV15	.	TRBJ2-5	11	CAPIPRETQYF	TGTGCCCCCATTCCCCGGGAGACCCAGTACTTC
.	TRBV5-1	.	TRBJ2-2	14	CASSLENFPGELFF	TGCGCCAGCAGCTTGGAAAACTTTCCCGGGGAGCTGTTTTTT
.	TRBV5-1	.	TRBJ1-2	15	CASSLGRTTDYGYTF	TGCGCCAGCAGCTTGGGTAGGACTACCGACTATGGCTACACCTTC
few	TRBV6-6	.	TRBJ2-3	14	CASRQGTSTDTQYF	TGTGCCAGCAGACAGGGTACTAGCACAGATACGCAGTATTTT
few	TRBV6-6	TRBD1	TRBJ2-7	15	CASSYPDRDSYEQYF	TGTGCCAGCAGTTACCCCGACAGGGACTCCTACGAGCAGTACTTC
many	TRBV5-4	.	TRBJ1-1	14	CASSFGSENTEAFF	TGTGCCAGCAGCTTTGGTTCAGAGAACACTGAAGCTTTCTTT
.	TRBV18	TRBD2	TRBJ2-7	14	CASWAGTTAYEQYF	TGTGCCAGCTGGGCCGGGACTACAGCCTACGAGCAGTACTTC
.	TRBV28	.	TRBJ1-2	14	CASSADRTNYGYTF	TGTGCCAGCAGTGCGGACAGAACAAACTATGGCTACACCTTC
.	TRBV2	TRBD2	TRBJ2-7	15	CASTVAGGPIGEQYF	TGTGCCAGCACCGTAGCGGGAGGGCCTATAGGCGAGCAGTACTTC
.	TRBV6-5	.	TRBJ1-2	13	CASTTASNYGYTF	TGTGCCAGCACCACCGCGTCTAACTATGGCTACACCTTC
.	TRBV9	TRBD1	TRBJ2-7	14	CASSGRQGAYEQYF	TGTGCCAGCAGTGGACGTCAGGGGGCCTACGAGCAGTACTTC
.	TRBV4-2	.	TRBJ2-7	16	CASSPPREGLAYEQYF	TGTGCCAGCAGCCCTCCCAGAGAGGGTCTAGCCTACGAGCAGTACTTC
.	TRBV7-8	.	TRBJ2-2	17	CASSLARLGGVTGELFF	TGTGCCAGCAGCTTAGCTAGGCTAGGAGGAGTCACCGGGGAGCTGTTTTTT
.	TRBV4-1	.	TRBJ1-3	15	CASSQYREIGNTIYF	TGCGCCAGCAGCCAGTACAGGGAGATTGGAAACACCATATATTTT
once	TRBV6-5	TRBD1	TRBJ1-2	15	CASSYSWDRVYGYTF	TGTGCCAGCAGTTACTCCTGGGACAGGGTCTATGGCTACACCTTC
.	TRBV18	TRBD1	TRBJ1-1	16	CASSPGTGIMNTEAFF	TGTGCCAGCTCACCCGGGACAGGGATCATGAACACTGAAGCTTTCTTT
.	TRBV2	TRBD2	TRBJ2-5	15	CASAEGLAGGETQYF	TGTGCCAGTGCCGAGGGACTAGCGGGAGGCGAGACCCAGTACTTC
few	TRBV11-2	.	TRBJ1-1	14	CASSLEAGDTEAFF	TGTGCCAGCAGCTTAGAGGCCGGAGACACTGAAGCTTTCTTT
.	TRBV6-5	TRBD1	TRBJ1-2	13	CASSIGTVYGYTF	TGTGCCAGCAGTATTGGGACAGTCTATGGCTACACCTTC
.	TRBV28	.	TRBJ1-5	12	CASSFLVKPQHF	TGTGCCAGCAGTTTTCTCGTTAAGCCCCAGCATTTT
.	TRBV19	.	TRBJ2-2	12	CASSISGGELFF	TGTGCCAGTAGTATTAGCGGCGGGGAGCTGTTTTTT
once	TRBV4-1	TRBD1	TRBJ1-4	15	CASSLRDRGREKLFF	TGCGCCAGCAGCCTTCGGGACAGGGGGCGTGAAAAACTGTTTTTT
.	TRBV25-1	.	TRBJ1-2	13	CASSVTGSRPSSF	TGTGCCAGCAGTGTCACCGGGAGCCGTCCGTCCAGCTTC
.	TRBV14	.	TRBJ1-4	12	CASSRDIGKLFF	TGTGCCAGCAGCCGGGACATCGGAAAACTGTTTTTT
.	TRBV29-1	TRBD1	TRBJ1-2	13	CSVEEVAGGGYTF	TGCAGCGTTGAAGAGGTGGCAGGGGGGGGCTACACCTTC
.	TRBV28	.	TRBJ1-1	12	CASSLRDTEAFF	TGTGCCAGCAGTTTACGGGACACTGAAGCTTTCTTT
.	TRBV5-4	TRBD1	TRBJ1-1	17	CASSAGQAGGRSTEAFF	TGTGCCAGCAGCGCCGGACAGGCGGGGGGCCGGAGCACTGAAGCTTTCTTT
few	TRBV20-1	TRBD1	TRBJ2-1	11	CSGDRGNEQFF	TGCAGTGGGGACAGGGGAAATGAGCAGTTCTTC
.	TRBV4-1	.	TRBJ1-2	14	CASSQTGLLRGYTF	TGCGCCAGCAGCCAAACGGGACTTTTACGGGGCTACACCTTC
.	TRBV4-1	.	TRBJ1-1	15	CASSQVRGEAHEAFF	TGCGCCAGCAGCCAAGTGCGGGGAGAAGCTCATGAAGCTTTCTTT
once	TRBV15	.	TRBJ1-1	14	CATSRGEGRTEAFF	TGTGCCACCAGCAGAGGTGAGGGGAGGACTGAAGCTTTCTTT